The 25 T cell receptor beta chains in this list originate from one sample, sequenced in a study of immune evolution from preneoplasia to lung adenocarcinoma (dated by TCRdb to the early 2020s). The library came from the immunoSEQ multiplex PCR assay. TCRdb's version of the immuneACCESS table is confined to in-frame rearrangements and falls short of the full clone set. An unresolved V gene accounts for under half of the shortfall where checked; the remainder is of unknown origin. This sample has about 5,800 clones in its table, and around 75% of those were observed once. Roughly 20% of the sample is in the top ten clones. The sequenced sample was FFPE adjacent normal lung tissue. Source of these receptors: a person between 60 and 80 years old with lung adenocarcinoma.

The chain employs TRBV9 and TRBJ2-3; TRBD2 agrees at 8 bases. J was trimmed by 0 bases and V by 0 bases; bases with no gene match: 6. This CDR3 has 17 residues. Looked up from germline, CDR1 is SGDLS and CDR2 is YYNGEE. CDR3 loop: CASSVGLAGSSTDTQYF. The CDR3 coding sequence is TGTGCCAGCAGCGTAGGTCTAGCGGGTTCTAGCACAGATACGCAGTATTTT.

This clone was counted a single time. The chain employs TRBV7-3 and TRBJ2-6, with 8 bases identical to TRBD1. This CDR3 has 16 residues. V dropped 2 bases and J dropped 2; count of bases not matched to a gene: 2. CDR1 and CDR2 from the germline V gene are SGHTA and FQGTGA. The CDR3 nucleotides are TGTGCCAGCAGCTTACAGGGGGCAGCTGGGGCCAACGTCCTGACTTTC. Translated, it gives CASSLQGAAGANVLTF.

This clone was recorded a few times. In DNA form, the CDR3 reads TGTGCCAGCAGTGGGATCCTCCATCGGCGGACTACCAACGTCCTGACTTTC. It specifies CASSGILHRRTTNVLTF. V usage is TRBV6-1 and J usage is TRBJ2-6, with D maybe TRBD2 (6 bases). This CDR3 has 17 residues. Germline V gene data show CDR1 as MNHNS and CDR2 as SASEGT. V shed 4 bases and J shed 8 bases, with 21 bases lying between them.

The CDR3 DNA is TGCGCCAGCAGCCGGGGACAGGGGGCACCCATGAACACTGAAGCTTTCTTT. Residues: CASSRGQGAPMNTEAFF. This sequence joins TRBV4-1 and TRBJ1-1; 12 bases agree with TRBD1. The CDR3 spans 17 residues. Germline trimming cut 4 bases from V and 0 bases from J; bases unmatched to any gene: 6. The germline CDR1 and CDR2 sequences are MGHRA and YSYEKL.

The chain links TRBV13 to TRBJ1-1; D is unclear. Germline lookup yields CDR1 PRHDT and CDR2 FYEKMQ (reference sequence). CDR3 size: 14 residues. The V end lost 0 bases, the J end lost 5 bases, and 10 bases lay between the germline ends. The CDR3 spells CASSLGWGLTEAFF. CDR3 nucleotide sequence: TGTGCCAGCAGCTTAGGATGGGGTCTGACTGAAGCTTTCTTT.

This clone was observed a few times. V is TRBV27 and J is TRBJ1-3, with TRBD1 identical over 8 bases. CDR1 MNHEY and CDR2 SMNVEV come from the germline V gene (reference sequence). With V trimmed by 7 bases and J by 4 bases, 6 bases remained unmatched. The CDR3 covers 14 residues. CDR3 amino acids: CASKPGQAGNTIYF. The CDR3 bases are TGTGCCAGCAAACCGGGACAGGCCGGAAACACCATATATTTT.

The chain links TRBV15 to TRBJ2-1; no clear D gene. Trimming stripped 6 bases from V and 6 bases from J, with 15 bases between. This CDR3 spans 14 amino acids. In germline, CDR1 is LNHNV, CDR2 YYDKDF (reference sequence). The CDR3 region has the DNA TGTGCCACCAGGGAAAGGGATTGGAGCAATGAGCAGTTCTTC. Its translation is CATRERDWSNEQFF. Using reference TRBV15 and TRBJ2-1 for the parts outside the CDR3, the full variable domain is DAMVIQNPRYQVTQFGKPVTLSCSQTLNHNVMYWYQQKSSQAPKLLFHYYDKDFNNEADTPDNFQSRRPNTSFCFLDIRSPGLGDTAMYLCATRERDWSNEQFFGPGTRLTVL.

The chain has TRBV18 and TRBJ2-2, with 7 bases that match TRBD1. The CDR3 is made up of 17 amino acids. The V and J ends lost 7 bases and 1 base, in that order; junction bases with no gene match: 12. Per the germline V gene, CDR1 is KGHSH and CDR2 is LQKENI. The CDR3 DNA sequence: TGTGCCAGCTTTCCTTCCCGTGCAGGGGGGAACACCGGGGAGCTGTTTTTT. It codes for CASFPSRAGGNTGELFF.

This chain connects TRBV6-6 to TRBJ2-5; D is uncertain. The DNA end lines up better with TRBJ2-7; the J call may be wrong. Germline assignment: CDR1 MNHNY and CDR2 SVGAGI (reference sequence). There are 12 residues in the CDR3. CDR3 sequence reads: CASRRSGYEQYF. In DNA, the CDR3 is TGTGCCAGCAGGCGCTCCGGGTACGAGCAGTACTTC.

The V call is TRBV5-6, the J call TRBJ2-1, with 7 bases matching TRBD1. V was pared by 3 bases and J by 6 bases, with 3 bases of the junction left unmatched. This CDR3 has 13 residues. Germline lookup yields CDR1 SGHDT and CDR2 YYEEEE. CDR3 DNA: TGTGCCAGCAGCTGGGGGACAGTCAATGAGCAGTTCTTC. Protein: CASSWGTVNEQFF.

This clone was found once. This rearrangement joins TRBV4-1 to TRBJ2-7, with D perhaps matching TRBD1 or TRBD2 (5 bases each). Germline loops: CDR1 MGHRA, CDR2 YSYEKL. The V end was cut by 4 bases, the J end by 2 bases, with 12 bases between. The CDR3 covers 14 residues. In DNA form, the CDR3 reads TGCGCCAGCAGCCTAGCCACGGGACCCTACGAGCAGTACTTC. Its protein is CASSLATGPYEQYF.

This clone has only a few counts. The CDR3 DNA follows: TGCAGCGTCCTGAGGAGTCCCCAAGAGACCCAGTACTTC. This codes for CSVLRSPQETQYF. This chain connects TRBV29-1 to TRBJ2-5; D is unclear. Looked up from germline, CDR1 is SQVTM and CDR2 is ANQGSEA. This CDR3 is built from 13 residues. Trimming took 6 bases from V and 1 from J, leaving 12 bases between them.

The chain has TRBV7-2 and TRBJ2-1, with D possibly being TRBD2 (5 bases). The ends were cut back, 6 bases at V and 4 bases at J, with 16 bases in the middle. The CDR3 runs to 15 residues. Looked up from germline, CDR1 is SGHTA and CDR2 is FQGNSA. The CDR3 coding sequence is TGTGCCAGCAGAAAACACGGAGGTCCTTACAATGAGCAGTTCTTC. This translates into CASRKHGGPYNEQFF.

The J gene is TRBJ1-5, the V gene TRBV19, with D possibly TRBD1 on 5 matching bases. The CDR3 extends over 14 amino acids. With 6 bases removed from V and 5 bases from J, the gap between germline ends came to 14 bases. The germline CDR1 and CDR2 sequences are LNHDA and SQIVND (reference sequence). The CDR3 bases are TGTGCCAGTAGCCGGGGCAGGGACCATCAGCCCCAGCATTTT. Protein: CASSRGRDHQPQHF.

The J gene is TRBJ2-3, the V gene TRBV6-1, with 13 bases that match TRBD2. Germline trimming cut 4 bases from V and 2 bases from J; bases unmatched to any gene: 3. Germline V gene data show CDR1 as MNHNS and CDR2 as SASEGT. The CDR3 totals 16 residues. CDR3 sequence: CASSAGTSGVTDTQYF. The CDR3, as DNA: TGTGCCAGCAGTGCCGGGACTAGCGGGGTCACAGATACGCAGTATTTT.

This clone appeared a few times. This chain connects TRBV4-2 to TRBJ2-5; TRBD2 matches at 12 bases. The CDR3 covers 18 residues. V was clipped by 0 bases and J by 1 base; unmatched bases: 6. The germline V gene has CDR1 LGHNA and CDR2 YNFKEQ. DNA for the CDR3: TGTGCCAGCAGCCAAGAGCTAGCGGGGGGGAGATTCCAAGAGACCCAGTACTTC. This translates into CASSQELAGGRFQETQYF.

This clone was found once. V usage is TRBV7-1 and J usage is TRBJ1-1; tentatively, D is TRBD1 (6 bases). TRBV7-1 carries the ORF label, with uncertain function. The CDR3 consists of 14 residues. The ends were cut back, 4 bases at V and 5 bases at J, with 14 bases in the middle. The CDR3 DNA sequence: TGTGCCAGCAGCTTAGCGTGGCAGGGGACTGAAGCTTTCTTT. Translation gives CASSLAWQGTEAFF.

This rearrangement joins TRBV9 to TRBJ2-7, with TRBD2 identical over 10 bases. V dropped 5 bases and J dropped 6; count of bases not matched to a gene: 14. Germline CDR1 and CDR2: SGDLS and YYNGEE. CDR3 length equals 16 residues. The CDR3 sequence: CASSRSASGSIREQYF. The DNA for the CDR3 is TGTGCCAGCAGTCGTAGTGCTAGCGGGAGTATTCGCGAGCAGTACTTC.

V and J are TRBV29-1 and TRBJ2-1, with a tentative D call TRBD2 (6 bases). Germline CDR1 is SQVTM and CDR2 is ANQGSEA. V dropped 3 bases and J dropped 8 bases, with 14 bases sitting between them. The CDR3 covers 13 residues. DNA of the CDR3: TGCAGCGTTGACCCAGGGACTTTGGATGAGCAGTTCTTC. It is translated as CSVDPGTLDEQFF.

V is TRBV9 and J is TRBJ2-7, with TRBD2 matching over 12 bases. Trimming cost V 2 bases and J 6 bases; bases outside gene matches: 15. Germline CDR1 is SGDLS and CDR2 is YYNGEE. The CDR3 loop spans 18 amino acids. The CDR3 is CASSVGLAGFPPGAEQYF. CDR3 nucleotides: TGTGCCAGCAGCGTCGGACTAGCGGGATTCCCTCCCGGGGCCGAGCAGTACTTC.

This clone was detected only a few times. This chain joins TRBV5-1 and TRBJ1-1; a possible D gene is TRBD1 (5 bases). The CDR3 runs to 13 residues. Trimming took off 4 bases at V and 3 bases at J, with 10 bases between the two ends. The germline V gene encodes CDR1 SGHRS and CDR2 YFSETQ. The CDR3 DNA sequence: TGCGCCAGCAGCCGGAGAGGGGACACTGAAGCTTTCTTT. Amino acids: CASSRRGDTEAFF.

The genes are TRBV27 and TRBJ1-1, with D maybe TRBD1 (6 bases). This CDR3 has 14 amino acids. CDR1 and CDR2 (germline): MNHEY, SMNVEV (reference sequence). The germline V and J ends were trimmed by 4 bases and 2 bases, with 11 bases remaining between them. CDR3 region: CASSWSGANTEAFF. CDR3 bases: TGTGCCAGCAGTTGGTCAGGGGCTAACACTGAAGCTTTCTTT.

This chain connects TRBV14 to TRBJ2-7; TRBD2 matches at 8 bases. Germline values: CDR1 SGHDN, CDR2 FVKESK. Trimming at V came to 4 bases and at J to 4 bases, leaving 6 bases not matched to a gene. The length of the CDR3 is 14 residues. CDR3 loop: CASSLSGNSYEQYF. CDR3 sequence (DNA): TGTGCCAGCAGCCTTAGCGGGAACTCTTACGAGCAGTACTTC.

The chain employs TRBV19 and TRBJ2-3; 9 nucleotides line up with TRBD2. Germline CDR1 reads LNHDA; CDR2 reads SQIVND (reference sequence). The CDR3 is made up of 15 amino acids. After removal of 4 bases from V and 4 bases from J, the junction contained 6 bases not matched to a gene. This chain's CDR3 is CASSRASGVADTQYF. The CDR3 DNA is TGTGCCAGTAGTAGGGCTAGCGGGGTGGCAGATACGCAGTATTTT.

This clone came up a few times. The gene calls are TRBV5-4 and TRBJ2-3; the D is unclear. V was pared by 0 bases and J by 5 bases, with 7 bases between. Germline V lookup: CDR1 SGHNT, CDR2 YYREEE (reference sequence). The CDR3 is 13 amino acids. The CDR3 nucleotides read TGTGCCAGCAGCTTGGAATTAGTAGATACGCAGTATTTT. Translated, it gives CASSLELVDTQYF.